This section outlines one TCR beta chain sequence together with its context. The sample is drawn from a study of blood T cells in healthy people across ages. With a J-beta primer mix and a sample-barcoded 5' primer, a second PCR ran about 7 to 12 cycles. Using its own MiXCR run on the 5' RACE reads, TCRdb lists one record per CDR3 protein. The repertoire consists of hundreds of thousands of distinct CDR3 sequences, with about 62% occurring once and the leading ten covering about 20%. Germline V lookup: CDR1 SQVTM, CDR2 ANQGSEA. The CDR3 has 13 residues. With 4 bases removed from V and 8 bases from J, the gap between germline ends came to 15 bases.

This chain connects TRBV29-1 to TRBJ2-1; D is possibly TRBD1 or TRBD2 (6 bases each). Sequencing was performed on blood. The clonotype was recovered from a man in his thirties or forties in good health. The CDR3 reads CSVGTGAVDEQFF. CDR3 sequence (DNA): TGCAGCGTTGGGACGGGGGCAGTTGATGAGCAGTTCTTC.